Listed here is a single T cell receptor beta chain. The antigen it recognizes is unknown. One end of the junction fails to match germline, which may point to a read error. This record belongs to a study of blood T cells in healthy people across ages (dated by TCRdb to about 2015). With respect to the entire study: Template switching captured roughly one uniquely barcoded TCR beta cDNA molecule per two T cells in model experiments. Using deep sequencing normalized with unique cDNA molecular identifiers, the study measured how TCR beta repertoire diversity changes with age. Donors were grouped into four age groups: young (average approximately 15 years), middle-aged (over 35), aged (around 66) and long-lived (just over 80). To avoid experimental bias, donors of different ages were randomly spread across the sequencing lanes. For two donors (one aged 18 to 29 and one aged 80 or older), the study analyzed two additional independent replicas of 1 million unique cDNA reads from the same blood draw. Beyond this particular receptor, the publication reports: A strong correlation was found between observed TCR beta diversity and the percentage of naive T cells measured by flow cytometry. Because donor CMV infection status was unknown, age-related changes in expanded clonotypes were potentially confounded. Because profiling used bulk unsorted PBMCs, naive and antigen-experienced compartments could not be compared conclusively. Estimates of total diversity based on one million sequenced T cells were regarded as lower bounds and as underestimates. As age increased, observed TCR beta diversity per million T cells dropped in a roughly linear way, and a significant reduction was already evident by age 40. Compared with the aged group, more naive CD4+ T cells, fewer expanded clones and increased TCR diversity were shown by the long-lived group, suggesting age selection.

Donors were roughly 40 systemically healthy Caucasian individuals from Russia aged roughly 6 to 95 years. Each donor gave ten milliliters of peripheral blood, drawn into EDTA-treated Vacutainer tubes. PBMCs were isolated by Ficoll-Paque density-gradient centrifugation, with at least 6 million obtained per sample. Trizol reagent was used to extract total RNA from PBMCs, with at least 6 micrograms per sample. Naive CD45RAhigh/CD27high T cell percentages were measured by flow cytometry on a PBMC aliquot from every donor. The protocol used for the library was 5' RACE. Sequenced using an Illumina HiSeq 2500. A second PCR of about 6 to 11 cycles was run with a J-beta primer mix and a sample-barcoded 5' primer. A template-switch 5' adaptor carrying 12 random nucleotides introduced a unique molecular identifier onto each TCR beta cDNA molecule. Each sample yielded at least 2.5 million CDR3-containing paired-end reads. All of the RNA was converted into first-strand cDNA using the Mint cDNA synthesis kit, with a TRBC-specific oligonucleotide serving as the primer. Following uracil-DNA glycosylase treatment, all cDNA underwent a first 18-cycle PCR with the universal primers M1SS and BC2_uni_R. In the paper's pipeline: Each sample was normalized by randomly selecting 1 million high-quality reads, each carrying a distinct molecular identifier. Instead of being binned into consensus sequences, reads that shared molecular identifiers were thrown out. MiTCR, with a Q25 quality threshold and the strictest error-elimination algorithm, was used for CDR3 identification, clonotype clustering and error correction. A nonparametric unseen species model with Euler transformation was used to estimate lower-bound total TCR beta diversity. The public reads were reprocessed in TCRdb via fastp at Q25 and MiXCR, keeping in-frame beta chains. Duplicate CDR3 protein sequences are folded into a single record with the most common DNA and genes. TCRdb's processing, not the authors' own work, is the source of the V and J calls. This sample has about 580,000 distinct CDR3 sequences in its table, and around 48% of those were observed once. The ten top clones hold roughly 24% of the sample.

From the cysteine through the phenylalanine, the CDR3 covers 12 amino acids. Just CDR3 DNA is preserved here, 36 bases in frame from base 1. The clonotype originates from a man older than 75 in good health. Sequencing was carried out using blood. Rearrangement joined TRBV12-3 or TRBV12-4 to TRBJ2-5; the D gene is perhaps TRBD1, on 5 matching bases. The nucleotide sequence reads TGTGCCATCAGTTGGGGCGAAGAGACCCAGTACTTC. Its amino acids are CAISWGEETQYF.